These T cell receptor beta chains were read from a single sample in a study of cytomegalovirus exposure and HLA in healthy donors. Sequencing was performed with immunoSEQ multiplex PCR; in TCRdb, only in-frame clones are kept and a portion is missing. The profile covers about 200,000 clones, with approximately 80% appearing a single time and around an eighth taken by the ten largest. The sequenced sample was PBMCs. The source of these receptors is a woman aged 30 to 39 in good health and CMV-seropositive. The CDR3 runs from the conserved cysteine through the conserved F or W. D genes are given only for firm matches. Size is omitted from some rows. Given values are once, few, many or a class for expanded clones.

J	size	D	V	DNA	CDR3
TRBJ2-3	.	TRBD1	TRBV12-5	TGTGCTAGTGGACCCGGACAGGGGGCTACAGATACGCAGTATTTT	CASGPGQGATDTQYF
TRBJ2-1	.	TRBD2	TRBV7-2	TGTGCCAGCAGCCTAAACTCCGGAGCGGGAGGGTACAATGAGCAGTTCTTC	CASSLNSGAGGYNEQFF
TRBJ1-1	.	TRBD1	TRBV25-1	TGTGCCAGCAGTGCGGACAGGGTAAGGTCTGAAGCTTTCTTT	CASSADRVRSEAFF
TRBJ2-7	.	.	TRBV5-5	TGTGCCAGCAGCTTGGAAGGGGCCGCGACAACCTACGAGCAGTACTTC	CASSLEGAATTYEQYF
TRBJ2-1	.	.	TRBV21-1	TGTGCCAGCAGCAAGCAGAAACGCTCCTACAATGAGCAGTTCTTC	CASSKQKRSYNEQFF
TRBJ1-2	.	.	TRBV4-1	TGCGCCAGCAGCCAATATGCGGGGAAGGCTAACTATGGCTACACCTTC	CASSQYAGKANYGYTF
TRBJ2-2	once	.	TRBV5-1	TGCGCCAGCAGCTTGGCCTCCGGGACCGGGGAGCTGTTTTTT	CASSLASGTGELFF
TRBJ2-2	.	TRBD1	TRBV5-1	TGCGCCAGCAGCAGACAGGGGGAGACGGGCACCGGGGAGCTGTTTTTT	CASSRQGETGTGELFF
TRBJ2-7	.	TRBD1	TRBV9	TGTGCCAGCAGCCAAGGGACAGGGAACTACGAGCAGTACTTC	CASSQGTGNYEQYF
TRBJ1-1	.	.	TRBV25-1	TGTGCCAGCAGTGGGGACGTGGGAGGGACTGAAGCTTTCTTT	CASSGDVGGTEAFF
TRBJ2-1	.	TRBD2	TRBV9	TGTGCCAGCAGCCCTAGGGGGACTAGCGGATACAATGAGCAGTTCTTC	CASSPRGTSGYNEQFF
TRBJ2-5	once	TRBD2	TRBV25-1	TGTGCCAGCAGAGTTAGCGGGAGAGAGACCCAGTACTTC	CASRVSGRETQYF
TRBJ2-5	.	.	TRBV5-1	TGCGCCAGCAGCCAAAGGGCTGGGCAGGGTCACCAAGAGACCCAGTACTTC	CASSQRAGQGHQETQYF
TRBJ1-1	once	TRBD1	TRBV6-5	TGTGCCAGCAATAAAAACAGGGGTGAAGCTTTCTTT	CASNKNRGEAFF
TRBJ2-3	.	TRBD1	TRBV14	TGTGCCAGCAGCCAAGATTGGACAGGAATCACAGATACGCAGTATTTT	CASSQDWTGITDTQYF
TRBJ1-1	.	TRBD1	TRBV5-1	TGCGCCAGCGGGGCCGGGACAGTGAACACTGAAGCTTTCTTT	CASGAGTVNTEAFF
TRBJ2-3	.	TRBD2	TRBV9	TGTGCCAGCAGCGTAGGACTAGCGGGAGTCGATACGCAGTATTTT	CASSVGLAGVDTQYF
TRBJ2-7	.	.	TRBV5-1	TGCGCCAGCAGCAACCCGGACAGAGACGAGCAGTACTTC	CASSNPDRDEQYF
TRBJ1-3	once	.	TRBV6-1	TGTGCCAGCAGTCTCGTCACGAGGGTACGCACCATATATTTT	CASSLVTRVRTIYF
TRBJ2-3	.	TRBD2	TRBV28	TGTGCCAGCAGCTCCTTTGGGTTCGGGACTATAGATACGCAGTATTTT	CASSSFGFGTIDTQYF
TRBJ2-7	.	TRBD2	TRBV15	TGTGCCACTCGGACTAGCGGGAGTGACGAGCAGTACTTC	CATRTSGSDEQYF
TRBJ1-1	.	.	TRBV28	TGTGCCAGCAGTTCAACAGGAATTACTGAAGCTTTCTTT	CASSSTGITEAFF
TRBJ1-2	.	.	TRBV25-1	TGTGCCAGCAGGCCCGGGACTGGCTATGGCTACACCTTC	CASRPGTGYGYTF
TRBJ2-7	.	TRBD1	TRBV27	TGTGCCAGCAGAAACAGGGGTTACGAGCAGTACTTC	CASRNRGYEQYF
TRBJ2-7	.	.	TRBV7-2	TGTGCCAGCAGCAGAGACAGGACCGAGCAGTACTTC	CASSRDRTEQYF
TRBJ2-5	.	.	TRBV9	TGTGCCAGCCCCATCCAAGAGACCCAGTACTTC	CASPIQETQYF
TRBJ2-5	.	TRBD2	TRBV29-1	TGCAGCGTTGTGGTAGCGGGACCGGAGACCCAGTACTTC	CSVVVAGPETQYF
TRBJ2-3	.	.	TRBV29-1	TGCTTCGTGCAGGCGGGGTCTGGTACGCAGTATTTT	CFVQAGSGTQYF